The clone carrying this TCR beta chain was detected many times. HTBI primers from iRepertoire and Arm-PCR of CDR3 regions yielded the TCR beta libraries. MiXCR, applied by TCRdb to the multiplex PCR reads, yields one record per CDR3 protein. The table shows 620,000 or so distinct CDR3 sequences, with about 15% occurring only once. This sample was included in a study of regulatory T cells in long-lasting Graves disease. V was clipped by 2 bases and J by 7 bases, with 21 bases between them. CDR3 size: 16 residues. Germline lookup yields CDR1 SGHAT and CDR2 FQNNGV. Described time point: newly diagnosed GD, antithyroid drugs for less than 3 months. Following extraction of RNA from PBMCs, that RNA was used to make the TCR library. These same records also appear under a second study, on T cells in Graves' hyperthyroidism and ophthalmopathy.

This specimen was peripheral blood mononuclear cells (PBMCs), taken at new diagnosis, from a patient treated with antithyroid drugs. V gene TRBV11-2 combines with J gene TRBJ2-7; tentative D call: TRBD2 (6 bases). The receptor was derived from a woman aged 25-40 years with Graves disease. CDR3 DNA sequence: TGTGCCAGCAGCTTAAATCTAGGAGGGCAGGGTCGGGAGCAGTACTTC. This codes for CASSLNLGGQGREQYF. The complete variable domain, with remaining parts taken from reference TRBV11-2 and TRBJ2-7, reads EAGVAQSPRYKIIEKRQSVAFWCNPISGHATLYWYQQILGQGPKLLIQFQNNGVVDDSQLPKDRFSAERLKGVDSTLKIQPAKLEDSAVYLCASSLNLGGQGREQYFGPGTRLTVT.